This entry concerns a single T cell receptor (beta chain). The source of the sample is a study of shared T cell receptors in the human thymus. This table comes from immunoSEQ multiplex PCR, and its TCRdb copy is limited to in-frame clones, with some not included. This sample has about 710,000 clones, with around 87% found just once. The CDR3 is made up of 15 amino acids. V was pared by 8 bases and J by 5 bases, with 14 bases of the junction left unmatched. CDR1 and CDR2 (germline): KGHSH, LQKENI. The same data also contributed to another study, on human thymus T cells. As reported in that work: Donors were healthy Finnish infants having corrective surgery for congenital heart defects. From resections taken during corrective heart surgery, the thymus tissue was obtained. Within thymic and blood repertoires, V and J gene usage appeared to be biased. Related research described thymic repertoires that were highly overlapping among unrelated individuals.

The origin of this receptor is a boy younger than two with a congenital heart defect. The sequenced sample was thymocytes. V and J are TRBV18 and TRBJ2-7; TRBD2 matches 8 bases. CDR3 in DNA: TGTGCCAGCGGCGGACAAGCGGGAGCATCCCACGAGCAGTACTTC. This translates into CASGGQAGASHEQYF.